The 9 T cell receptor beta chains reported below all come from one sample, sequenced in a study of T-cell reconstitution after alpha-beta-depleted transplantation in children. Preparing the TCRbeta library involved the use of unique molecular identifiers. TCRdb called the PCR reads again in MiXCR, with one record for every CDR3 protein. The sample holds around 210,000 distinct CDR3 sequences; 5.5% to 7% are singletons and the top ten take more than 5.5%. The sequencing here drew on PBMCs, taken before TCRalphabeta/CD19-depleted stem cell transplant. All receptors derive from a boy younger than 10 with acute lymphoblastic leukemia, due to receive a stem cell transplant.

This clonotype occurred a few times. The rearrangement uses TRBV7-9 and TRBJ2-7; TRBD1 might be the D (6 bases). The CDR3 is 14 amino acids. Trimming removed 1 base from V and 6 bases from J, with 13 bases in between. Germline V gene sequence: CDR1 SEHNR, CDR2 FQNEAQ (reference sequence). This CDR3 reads CASSLDQGRGEQYF. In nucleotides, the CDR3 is TGTGCCAGCAGCTTAGATCAGGGGCGCGGCGAGCAGTACTTC.

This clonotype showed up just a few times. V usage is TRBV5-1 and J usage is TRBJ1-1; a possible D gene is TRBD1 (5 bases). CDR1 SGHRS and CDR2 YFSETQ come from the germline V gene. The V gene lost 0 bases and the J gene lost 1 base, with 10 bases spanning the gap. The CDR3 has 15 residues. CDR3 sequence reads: CASSLAGDGNTEAFF. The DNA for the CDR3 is TGCGCCAGCAGCTTGGCCGGGGACGGGAACACTGAAGCTTTCTTT.

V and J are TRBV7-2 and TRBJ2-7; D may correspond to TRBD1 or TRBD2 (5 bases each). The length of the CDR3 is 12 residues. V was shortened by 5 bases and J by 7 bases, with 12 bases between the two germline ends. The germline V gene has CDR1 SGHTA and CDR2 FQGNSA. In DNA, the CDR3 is TGTGCCAGCAGCCCGGGGCTTCGGGAGCAGTACTTC. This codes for CASSPGLREQYF.

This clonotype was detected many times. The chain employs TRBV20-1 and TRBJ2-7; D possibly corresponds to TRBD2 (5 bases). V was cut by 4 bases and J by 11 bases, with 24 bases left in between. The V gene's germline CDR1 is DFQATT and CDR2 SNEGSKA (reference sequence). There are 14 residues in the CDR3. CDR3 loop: CSANLGSQAVGKYF. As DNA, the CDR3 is TGCAGTGCTAATCTCGGCAGTCAGGCGGTCGGGAAGTACTTC.

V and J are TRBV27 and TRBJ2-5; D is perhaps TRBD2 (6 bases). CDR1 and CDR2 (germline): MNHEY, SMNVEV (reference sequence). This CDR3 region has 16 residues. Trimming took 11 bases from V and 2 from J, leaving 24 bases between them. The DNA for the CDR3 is TGTGCCGTCCGGGGGTACTTGGGTCGGGAGCAAGAGACCCAGTACTTC. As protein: CAVRGYLGREQETQYF.

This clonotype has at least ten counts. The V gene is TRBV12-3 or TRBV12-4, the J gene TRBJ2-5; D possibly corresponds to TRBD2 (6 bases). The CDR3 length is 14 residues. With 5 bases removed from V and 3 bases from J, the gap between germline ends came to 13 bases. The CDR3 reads CASSATSSEETQYF. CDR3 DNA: TGTGCCAGCAGTGCTACCTCTAGCGAAGAGACCCAGTACTTC.

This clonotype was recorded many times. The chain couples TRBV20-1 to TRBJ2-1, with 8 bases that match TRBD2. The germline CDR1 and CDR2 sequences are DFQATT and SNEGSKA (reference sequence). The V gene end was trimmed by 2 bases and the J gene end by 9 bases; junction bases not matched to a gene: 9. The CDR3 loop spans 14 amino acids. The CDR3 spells CSARKREIRSEQFF. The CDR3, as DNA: TGCAGTGCTAGAAAGCGGGAGATTAGGTCTGAGCAGTTCTTC.

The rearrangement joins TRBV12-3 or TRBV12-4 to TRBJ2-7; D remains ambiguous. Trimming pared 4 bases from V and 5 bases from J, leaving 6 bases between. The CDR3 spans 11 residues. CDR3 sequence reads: CASSSMNEQYF. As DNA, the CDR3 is TGTGCCAGCAGTTCGATGAACGAGCAGTACTTC.

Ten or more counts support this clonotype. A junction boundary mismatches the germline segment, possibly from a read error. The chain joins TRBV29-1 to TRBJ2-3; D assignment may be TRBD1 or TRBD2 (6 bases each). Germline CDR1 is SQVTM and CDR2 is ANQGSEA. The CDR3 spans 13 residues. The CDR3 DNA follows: TGCAGCATTGAACCGAGGGGGGCAGATACGCAGTATTTT. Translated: CSIEPRGADTQYF.